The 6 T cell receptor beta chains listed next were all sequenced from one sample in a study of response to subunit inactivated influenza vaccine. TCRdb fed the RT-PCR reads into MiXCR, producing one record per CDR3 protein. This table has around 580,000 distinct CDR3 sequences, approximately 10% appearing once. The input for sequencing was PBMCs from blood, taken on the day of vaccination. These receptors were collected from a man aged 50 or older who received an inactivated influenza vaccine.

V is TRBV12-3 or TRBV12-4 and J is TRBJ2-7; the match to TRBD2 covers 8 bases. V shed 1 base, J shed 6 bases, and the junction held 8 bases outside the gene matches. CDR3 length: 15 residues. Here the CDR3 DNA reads TGTGCCAGCAGTTTAGGCTGGGGGACTAGGAGCGAGCAGTACTTC. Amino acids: CASSLGWGTRSEQYF.

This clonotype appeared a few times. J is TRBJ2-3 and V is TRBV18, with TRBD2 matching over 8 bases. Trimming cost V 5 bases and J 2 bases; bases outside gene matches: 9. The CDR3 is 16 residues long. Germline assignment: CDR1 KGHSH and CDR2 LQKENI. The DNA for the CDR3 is TGTGCCAGCTCAAAGGCGGGAGGCCCTTACACAGATACGCAGTATTTT. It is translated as CASSKAGGPYTDTQYF.

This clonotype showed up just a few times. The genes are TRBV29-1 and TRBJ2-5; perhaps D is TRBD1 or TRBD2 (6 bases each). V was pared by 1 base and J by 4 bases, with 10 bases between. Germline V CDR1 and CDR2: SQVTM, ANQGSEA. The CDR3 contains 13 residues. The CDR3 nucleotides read TGCAGCGTTGAAGTATGGGGGGCAGAGACCCAGTACTTC. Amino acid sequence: CSVEVWGAETQYF.

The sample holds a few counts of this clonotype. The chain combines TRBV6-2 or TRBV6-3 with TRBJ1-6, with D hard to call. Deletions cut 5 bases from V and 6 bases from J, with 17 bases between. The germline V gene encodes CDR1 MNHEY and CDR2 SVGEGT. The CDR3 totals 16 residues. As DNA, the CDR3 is TGTGCCAGCAGTCCCGGGTCAGGCCGCCGTAATTCACCCCTCCACTTT. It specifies CASSPGSGRRNSPLHF.

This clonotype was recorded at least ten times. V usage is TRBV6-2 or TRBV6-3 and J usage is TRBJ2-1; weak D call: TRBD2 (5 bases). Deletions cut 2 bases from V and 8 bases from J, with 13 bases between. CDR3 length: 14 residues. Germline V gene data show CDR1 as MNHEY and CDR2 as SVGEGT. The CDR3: CASSYVGDSYEQFF. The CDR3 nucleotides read TGTGCCAGCAGTTACGTGGGAGATTCCTATGAGCAGTTCTTC.

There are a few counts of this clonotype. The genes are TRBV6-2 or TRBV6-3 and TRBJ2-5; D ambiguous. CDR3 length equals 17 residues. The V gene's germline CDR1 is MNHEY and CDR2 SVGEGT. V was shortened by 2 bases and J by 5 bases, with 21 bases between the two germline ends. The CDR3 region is CASSYREDVQALETQYF. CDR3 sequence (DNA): TGTGCCAGCAGTTACCGCGAGGATGTGCAGGCCTTGGAGACCCAGTACTTC.